This paragraph reports one T cell receptor (beta chain). The antigen remains unidentified. This sample is part of a study of cytomegalovirus exposure and HLA in healthy donors. General study points: In an earlier analysis, in several hundred donors, most V segments appeared productive either ~87% or ~30% of the time.

PCR primers comprised 60 Vbeta and 13 Jbeta primers. The protocol was immunoSEQ multiplex PCR, while the TCRdb copy is restricted to in-frame clones and leaves out a portion. Seen here are some 110,000 clones, roughly 75% observed once, and the top ten hold 1.5% to 2%. The CDR3 runs to 18 residues. The V and J ends lost 7 bases and 3 bases, in that order; junction bases with no gene match: 19. The germline V gene has CDR1 MNHEY and CDR2 SMNVEV (reference sequence). The J gene is TRBJ2-7, the V gene TRBV27; TRBD2 matches at 9 bases. Sequenced sample: PBMCs. The receptor was isolated from a woman in her 40s in good health and CMV-seronegative. CDR3 nucleotide sequence: TGTGCCAGCACCGGGTTCATTCGCGGGACTAGCAAGAACTACGAGCAGTACTTC. Protein: CASTGFIRGTSKNYEQYF.